The T cell receptor (beta chain) under discussion was sequenced for a study of PD-1 blockade in classical Hodgkin lymphoma. General study findings and limits: Complete responders' diversity at baseline resembled that of newly diagnosed patients.

Following autologous stem cell transplantation, relapse occurred in every patient, and exposure to brentuximab vedotin varied. Only one count was recorded for this clone. Its specificity is not known. Using immunoSEQ multiplex PCR, the repertoire was profiled, and TCRdb retains in-frame clones only, with some absent. The sample contains roughly 81,000 clones, around nine tenths of which appear only once. The CDR3 is 20 residues long. This clonotype was sampled from a human donor with classical Hodgkin lymphoma. Sequenced here: peripheral blood mononuclear cells (PBMCs), sampled before the second cycle of nivolumab. The chain links TRBV12-2 to TRBJ1-1. TRBV12-2 counts as a pseudogene. This chain's CDR3 is CASRLAPSPLQLGGNTEAFF. The CDR3 bases are TGTGCAAGTCGCTTAGCCCCTAGTCCCCTCCAACTCGGGGGGAACACTGAAGCTTTCTTT.